The present entry profiles one T cell receptor (beta chain) with its context. Its target antigen remains unknown. The CDR3 end lies 3 residues beyond the end of the read and is filled in from the germline J gene. These data come from a study of T cells in women clearing cervical HPV infection (dated by TCRdb to 2017 to 2018). Broadly, across the study: Cases were 25 women with histologically confirmed HPV16-related CIN3 or worse, including 2 invasive cancers. The 25 controls were women who cleared a single incident HPV16 infection within 12 months without developing precancer or cancer. Five blinded duplicates per group were added as quality controls, so that about 60 samples were obtained: approximately 50 participants and 10 replicates. For cases, a median interval of roughly 150 days, with an interquartile range of roughly 85 to 220 days, was observed between lesion detection and blood sampling. HLA typing was available for only a few women, so HLA type could not be excluded as a confounder. Blood from cases was collected at the visit where the lesion was first found, while blood from controls was collected once the infection could no longer be detected. Cases had a median age of about 35 years and controls had a median age of approximately 40, with no significant differences in baseline characteristics. Cases were matched to controls by age within five years and by the year the sample was collected. Nested within Costa Rica's Guanacaste HPV Natural History Study, an exploratory proof-of-principle case-control study compared TCR repertoires across cervical HPV16 outcomes. In the parent cohort, about 10,000 women aged 18 or older were enrolled in Guanacaste, Costa Rica, during about 1992 to 1994 and were followed for six to seven years. Results the study describes overall, beyond this receptor: Whether associations preceded infection or resulted from infection could not be shown with the cross-sectional design, and effector/memory subsets and HPV-specific T cells were not isolated. Lower TRBV6-7 relative abundance was observed in cases than in controls (0.11% versus 0.16%; Bonferroni P = 0.0008). Because T-cell numbers per sample were unknown, differences in richness could reflect varying T-cell content rather than repertoire biology. CIN3+ cases had significantly higher TCR repertoire richness than controls across sequencing depths, but evenness did not differ between the groups. Random forest classifiers that combined richness and V gene abundances separated cases from controls with an estimated AUC of 0.83.

Using the immunoSEQ assay, multiplex PCR amplified TCR beta CDR3 regions from an average of around 1,300 ng of genomic DNA per sample. Primer bias was corrected in the assay by using a complete synthetic TCR repertoire to establish an amplification baseline. The amplicons were sequenced on the Illumina platform. Regarding the original processing steps: Sequences were error-corrected by clustering with frequency ratios and a modified nearest-neighbor algorithm, then analyzed in the immunoSEQ Analyzer with IMGT gene definitions. At each rarefaction depth, TCR richness and evenness were averaged across 20 rarefaction repeats, and samples with fewer sequences than that depth were excluded. Wilcoxon rank sum tests with FDR correction were used to compare relative abundances of V, D and J genes between the groups. An intraclass correlation of about 96% for TCR richness and an average of roughly 76% across some 69 gene segments were obtained from the blinded duplicates. TCRdb took this table from immuneACCESS and kept in-frame rearrangements with V and J called. Such tables lack part of the clones; where checked against another copy, unresolved V genes explain under half of the gap, and the rest is unexplained. V, J and clone size are taken as reported in that table, and D and trimming were inferred from the DNA itself. This sample's table lists 15,000 to 20,000 clones. The ten largest make up about 16% of the sample.

Including cysteine and phenylalanine, the CDR3 has 11 amino acids. Only the CDR3 bases that were read are kept: 24 of them, in frame from base 1. The germline V gene (reference sequence) specifies GTSNPN as CDR1 and SVGIG as CDR2. Every participant had a single incident cervical HPV16 infection, and women with prevalent HPV16 infections were excluded. Cervical HPV DNA was detected by MY09/MY11 PCR and genotyped by dot-blot hybridization. Approximately 16 mL of heparinized blood were centrifuged, and the buffy coat was aliquoted, frozen at -30°C, then stored at -80°C. QIAGEN kits were used to extract genomic DNA from buffy coat specimens.

Material for sequencing was blood buffy coat. The sequence links TRBV30 to TRBJ1-1, with the D gene not clear enough to name. The clonotype comes from a woman between 18 and 70 years old with a cervical HPV16 infection that either progressed to CIN3+ or cleared (not recorded which). The CDR3 bases that were read are TGTGCCTGGAGTAGCTCCTACGAG. It codes for CAWSSSYE. The whole CDR3 protein is CAWSSSYEAFF. Joined to the reference TRBV30 and TRBJ1-1 proteins, this CDR3 gives the full variable domain: SQTIHQWPATLVQPVGSPLSLECTVEGTSNPNLYWYRQAAGRGLQLLFYSVGIGQISSEVPQNLSASRPQDRQFILSSKKLLLSDSGFYLCAWSSSYEAFFGQGTRLTVV.